Sequencing of this TCR beta chain was carried out in a study of blood T cell repertoires in COVID-19. Overall study context: PBMCs, B-cell-depleted T cells, or T cells provided the cDNA or gDNA that made up the material.

Data came from immunoSEQ multiplex PCR; TCRdb stores just in-frame clones and leaves some out. The sample yields approximately 250,000 clones, 88% seen once. The CDR3 spans 15 residues. CDR1 is KGHDR and CDR2 is SFDVKD in the germline V gene. The V end lost 1 base, the J end lost 6 bases, and 12 bases lay between the germline ends. In terms of age and location, participants ranged from roughly 18 to 100 years and lived in about two dozen US areas. Participants had their cohort set by participant-reported clinical history. Recovered Cohort 3 donors showed two negative PCRs, clearance, or symptom resolution.

This rearrangement joins TRBV24-1 to TRBJ2-1; maybe TRBD2 (5 bases). This TCR came from a young woman who had recovered from COVID-19. Specimen: PBMCs or T cells enriched from blood (not recorded which). CDR3 DNA: TGTGCCACCAGTGATTTCCCCGAGGGCCTCAATGAGCAGTTCTTC. This translates into CATSDFPEGLNEQFF.